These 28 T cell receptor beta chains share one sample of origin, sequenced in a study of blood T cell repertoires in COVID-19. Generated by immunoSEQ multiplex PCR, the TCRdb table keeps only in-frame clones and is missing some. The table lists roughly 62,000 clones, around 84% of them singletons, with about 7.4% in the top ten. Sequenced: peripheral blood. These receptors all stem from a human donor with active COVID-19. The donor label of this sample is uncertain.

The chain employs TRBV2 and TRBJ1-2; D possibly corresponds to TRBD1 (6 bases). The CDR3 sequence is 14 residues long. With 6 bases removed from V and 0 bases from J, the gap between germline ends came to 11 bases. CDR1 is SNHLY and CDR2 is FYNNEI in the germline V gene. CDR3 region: CASSERTANYGYTF. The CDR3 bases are TGTGCCAGCAGCGAGAGGACAGCTAACTATGGCTACACCTTC.

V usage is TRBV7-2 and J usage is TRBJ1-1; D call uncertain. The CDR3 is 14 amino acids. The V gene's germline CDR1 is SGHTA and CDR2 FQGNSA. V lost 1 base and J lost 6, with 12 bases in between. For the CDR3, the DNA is TGTGCCAGCAGCTTAGACTTTGAGGCCTCTGAAGCTTTCTTT. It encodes CASSLDFEASEAFF.

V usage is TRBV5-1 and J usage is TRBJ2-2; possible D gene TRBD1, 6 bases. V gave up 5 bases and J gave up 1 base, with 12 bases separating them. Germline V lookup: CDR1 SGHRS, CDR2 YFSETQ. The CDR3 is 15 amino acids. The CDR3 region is CASSLDSRNTGELFF. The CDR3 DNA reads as TGCGCCAGCAGTCTGGACAGCCGGAACACCGGGGAGCTGTTTTTT.

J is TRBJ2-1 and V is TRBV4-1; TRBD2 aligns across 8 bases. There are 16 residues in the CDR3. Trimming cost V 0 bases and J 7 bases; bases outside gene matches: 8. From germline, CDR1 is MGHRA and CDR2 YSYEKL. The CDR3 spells CASSQEAAGVGNEQFF. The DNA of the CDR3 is TGCGCCAGCAGCCAAGAGGCAGCGGGAGTGGGGAATGAGCAGTTCTTC.

CDR3 protein: CATVSLGSEQYF. The CDR3 region has the DNA TGTGCCACCGTATCCCTTGGGAGCGAGCAGTACTTC. The gene calls are TRBV6-5 and TRBJ2-7; possibly TRBD2 for D (5 bases). CDR1 and CDR2 (germline): MNHEY, SVGAGI. Trimming removed 10 bases from V and 6 bases from J, with 16 bases in between. The length of the CDR3 is 12 residues.

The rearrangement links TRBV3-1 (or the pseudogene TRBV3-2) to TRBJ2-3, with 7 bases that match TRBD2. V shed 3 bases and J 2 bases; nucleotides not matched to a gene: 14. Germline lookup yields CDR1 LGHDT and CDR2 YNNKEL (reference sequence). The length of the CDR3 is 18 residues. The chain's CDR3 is CASSQAQVAGPLTDTQYF. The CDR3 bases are TGTGCCAGCAGCCAGGCCCAGGTAGCGGGCCCCCTCACAGATACGCAGTATTTT.

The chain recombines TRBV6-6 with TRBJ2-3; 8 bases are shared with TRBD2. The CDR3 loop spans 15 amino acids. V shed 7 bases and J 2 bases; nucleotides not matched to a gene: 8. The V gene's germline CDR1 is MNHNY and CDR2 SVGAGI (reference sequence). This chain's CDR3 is CASIRGTSNTDTQYF. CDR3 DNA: TGTGCCAGCATCCGGGGGACTAGTAACACAGATACGCAGTATTTT.

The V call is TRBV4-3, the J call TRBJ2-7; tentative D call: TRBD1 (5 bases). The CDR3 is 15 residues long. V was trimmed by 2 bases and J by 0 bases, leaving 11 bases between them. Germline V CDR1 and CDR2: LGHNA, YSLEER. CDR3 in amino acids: CASSQHQGSSYEQYF. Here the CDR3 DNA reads TGCGCCAGCAGCCAACATCAGGGTAGCTCCTACGAGCAGTACTTC.

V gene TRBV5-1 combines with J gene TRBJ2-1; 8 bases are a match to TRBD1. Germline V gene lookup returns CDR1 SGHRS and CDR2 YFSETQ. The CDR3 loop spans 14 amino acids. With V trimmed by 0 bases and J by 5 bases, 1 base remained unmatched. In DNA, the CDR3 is TGCGCCAGCAGCTTGGGGACAGGGCACAATGAGCAGTTCTTC. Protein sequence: CASSLGTGHNEQFF.

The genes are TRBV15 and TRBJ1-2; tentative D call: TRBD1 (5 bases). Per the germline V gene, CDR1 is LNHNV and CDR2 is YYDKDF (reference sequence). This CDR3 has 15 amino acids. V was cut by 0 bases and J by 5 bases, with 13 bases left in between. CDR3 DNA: TGTGCCACCAGCAGAGATCGGGGGGGGATATATGGCTACACCTTC. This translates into CATSRDRGGIYGYTF.

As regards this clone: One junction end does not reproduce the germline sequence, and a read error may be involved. CDR3 coding DNA: TGCGCCAGCCGCTTGGAGGCAGGGTCAGAGACCCAGTACTTC. Amino acid sequence: CASRLEAGSETQYF. The rearrangement uses TRBV5-1 and TRBJ2-5; D might be TRBD1 or TRBD2, each matching 5 bases. Per the germline V gene, CDR1 is SGHRS and CDR2 is YFSETQ. The CDR3 spans 14 residues. Full variable domain (rest looked up from reference TRBV5-1 and TRBJ2-5): KAGVTQTPRYLIKTRGQQVTLSCSPISGHRSVSWYQQTPGQGLQFLFEYFSETQRNKGNFPGRFSGRQFSNSRSEMNVSTLELGDSALYLCASRLEAGSETQYFGPGTRLLVL.

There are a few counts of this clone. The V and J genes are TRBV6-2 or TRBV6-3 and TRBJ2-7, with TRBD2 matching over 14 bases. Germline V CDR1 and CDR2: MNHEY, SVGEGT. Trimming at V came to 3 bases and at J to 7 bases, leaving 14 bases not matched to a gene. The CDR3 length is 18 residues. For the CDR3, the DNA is TGTGCCAGCAGTTATCACCCCAGGACTAGCGGGAGGCCCCGGGAGCAGTACTTC. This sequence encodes CASSYHPRTSGRPREQYF.

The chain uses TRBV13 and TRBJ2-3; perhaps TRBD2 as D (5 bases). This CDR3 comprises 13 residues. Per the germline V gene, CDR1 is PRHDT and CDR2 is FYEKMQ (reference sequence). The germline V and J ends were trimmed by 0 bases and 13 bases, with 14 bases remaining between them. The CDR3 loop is CASSLGFHYGEYF. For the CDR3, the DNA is TGTGCCAGCAGCTTAGGTTTTCATTACGGGGAGTATTTT. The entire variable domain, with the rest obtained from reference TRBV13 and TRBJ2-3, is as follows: AAGVIQSPRHLIKEKRETATLKCYPIPRHDTVYWYQQGPGQDPQFLISFYEKMQSDKGSIPDRFSAQQFSDYHSELNMSSLELGDSALYFCASSLGFHYGEYFGPGTRLTVL.

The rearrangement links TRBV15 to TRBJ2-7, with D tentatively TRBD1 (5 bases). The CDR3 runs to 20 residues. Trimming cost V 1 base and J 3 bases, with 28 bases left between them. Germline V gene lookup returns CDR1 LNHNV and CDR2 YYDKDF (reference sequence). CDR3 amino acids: CATSRAGAGILRNTFYEQYF. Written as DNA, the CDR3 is TGTGCCACCAGCAGAGCTGGGGCAGGGATCCTCCGGAATACCTTCTACGAGCAGTACTTC.

The CDR3 is CASSLGQFNSPLHF. Here the CDR3 DNA reads TGTGCCAGCAGCTTGGGACAGTTTAATTCACCCCTCCACTTT. The rearrangement joins TRBV7-9 to TRBJ1-6; TRBD1 matches at 7 bases. Germline trimming cut 3 bases from V and 6 bases from J; bases unmatched to any gene: 2. The CDR3 length is 14 residues. In germline, CDR1 is SEHNR, CDR2 FQNEAQ (reference sequence).

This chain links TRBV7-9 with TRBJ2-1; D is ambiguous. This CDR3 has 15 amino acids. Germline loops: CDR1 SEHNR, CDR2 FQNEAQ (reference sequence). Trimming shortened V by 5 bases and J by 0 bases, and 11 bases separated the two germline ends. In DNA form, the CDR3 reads TGTGCCAGCAGCCCTACGTTTAGCTCCTACAATGAGCAGTTCTTC. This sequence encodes CASSPTFSSYNEQFF.

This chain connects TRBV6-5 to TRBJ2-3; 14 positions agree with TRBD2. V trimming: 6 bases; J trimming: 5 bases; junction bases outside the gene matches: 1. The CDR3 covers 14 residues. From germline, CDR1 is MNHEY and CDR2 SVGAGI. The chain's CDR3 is CASRGLAGVDTQYF. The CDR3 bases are TGTGCCAGCAGGGGACTAGCGGGAGTAGATACGCAGTATTTT.

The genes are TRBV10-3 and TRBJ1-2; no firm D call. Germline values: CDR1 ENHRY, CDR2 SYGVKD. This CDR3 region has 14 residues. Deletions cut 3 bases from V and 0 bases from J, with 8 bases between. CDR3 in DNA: TGTGCCATCAGTGACAGGCCCGCTAACTATGGCTACACCTTC. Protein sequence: CAISDRPANYGYTF.

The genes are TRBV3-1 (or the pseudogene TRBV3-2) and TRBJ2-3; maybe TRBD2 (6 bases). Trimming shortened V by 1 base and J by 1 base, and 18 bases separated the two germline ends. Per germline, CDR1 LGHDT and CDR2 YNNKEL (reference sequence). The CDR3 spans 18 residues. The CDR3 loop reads CASSQVVRPGLGTDTQYF. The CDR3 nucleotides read TGTGCCAGCAGCCAAGTGGTCCGACCGGGACTCGGCACAGATACGCAGTATTTT.

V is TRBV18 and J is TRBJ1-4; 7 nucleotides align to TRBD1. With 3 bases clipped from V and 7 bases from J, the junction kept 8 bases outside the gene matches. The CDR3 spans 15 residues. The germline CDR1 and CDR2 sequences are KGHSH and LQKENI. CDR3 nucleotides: TGTGCCAGCTCACCCAGACAGGGTACCGGTGAAAAACTGTTTTTT. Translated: CASSPRQGTGEKLFF. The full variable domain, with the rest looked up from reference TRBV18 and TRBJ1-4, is NAGVMQNPRHLVRRRGQEARLRCSPMKGHSHVYWYRQLPEEGLKFMVYLQKENIIDESGMPKERFSAEFPKEGPSILRIQQVVRGDSAAYFCASSPRQGTGEKLFFGSGTQLSVL.

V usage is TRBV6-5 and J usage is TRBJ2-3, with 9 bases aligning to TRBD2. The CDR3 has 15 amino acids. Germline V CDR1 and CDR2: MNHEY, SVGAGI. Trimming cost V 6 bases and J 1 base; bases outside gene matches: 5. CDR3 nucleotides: TGTGCCAGCAGCCGCCGGACTAGCGGCACAGATACGCAGTATTTT. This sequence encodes CASSRRTSGTDTQYF.

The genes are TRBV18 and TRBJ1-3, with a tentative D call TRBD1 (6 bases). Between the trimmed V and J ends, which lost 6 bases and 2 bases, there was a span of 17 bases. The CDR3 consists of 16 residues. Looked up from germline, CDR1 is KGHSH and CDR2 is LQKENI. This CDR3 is CASSPKQGTTGNTIYF. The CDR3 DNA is TGTGCCAGCTCCCCTAAACAGGGCACGACTGGAAACACCATATATTTT.

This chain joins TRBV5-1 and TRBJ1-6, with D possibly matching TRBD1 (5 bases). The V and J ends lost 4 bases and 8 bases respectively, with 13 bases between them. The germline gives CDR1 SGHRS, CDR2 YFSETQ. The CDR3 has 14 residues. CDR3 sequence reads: CASSTAGLDSPLHF. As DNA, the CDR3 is TGCGCCAGCAGCACGGCAGGGCTGGATTCACCCCTCCACTTT.

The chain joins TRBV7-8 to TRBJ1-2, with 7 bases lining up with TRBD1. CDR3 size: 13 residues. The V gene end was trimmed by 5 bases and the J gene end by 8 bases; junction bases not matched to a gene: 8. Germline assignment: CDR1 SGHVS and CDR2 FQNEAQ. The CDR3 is CASSRDRVGGYTF. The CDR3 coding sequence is TGTGCCAGCAGCCGTGACAGGGTTGGAGGCTACACCTTC. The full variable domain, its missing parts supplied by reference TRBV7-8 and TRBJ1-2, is GAGVSQSPRYKVAKRGQDVALRCDPISGHVSLFWYQQALGQGPEFLTYFQNEAQLDKSGLPSDRFFAERPEGSVSTLKIQRTQQEDSAVYLCASSRDRVGGYTFGSGTRLTVV.

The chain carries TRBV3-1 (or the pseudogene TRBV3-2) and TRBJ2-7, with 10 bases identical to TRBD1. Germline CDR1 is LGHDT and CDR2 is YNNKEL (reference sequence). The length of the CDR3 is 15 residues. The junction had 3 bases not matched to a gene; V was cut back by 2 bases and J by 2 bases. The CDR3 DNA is TGTGCCAGCAGCCAATCGGGACAGGGGACCTACGAGCAGTACTTC. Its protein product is CASSQSGQGTYEQYF.

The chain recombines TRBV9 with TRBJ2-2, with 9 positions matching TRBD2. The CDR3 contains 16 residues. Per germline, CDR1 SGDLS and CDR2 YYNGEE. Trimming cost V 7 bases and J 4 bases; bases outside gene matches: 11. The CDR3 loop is CASSRGASGITGELFF. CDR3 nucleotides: TGTGCCAGCTCCCGTGGTGCTAGCGGGATCACCGGGGAGCTGTTTTTT.

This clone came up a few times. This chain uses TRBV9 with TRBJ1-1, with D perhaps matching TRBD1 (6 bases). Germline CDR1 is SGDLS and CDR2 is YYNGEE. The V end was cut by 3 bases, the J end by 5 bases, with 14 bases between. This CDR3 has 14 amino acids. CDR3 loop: CASSATGGRTEAFF. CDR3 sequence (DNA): TGTGCCAGCAGCGCCACCGGGGGGCGGACTGAAGCTTTCTTT.

CDR3 nucleotide sequence: TGCAGCGTCGGCGAGGGCATTCAGCCCCAGCATTTT. Translation gives CSVGEGIQPQHF. This chain joins TRBV29-1 and TRBJ1-5; D gene ambiguous. Germline assignment: CDR1 SQVTM and CDR2 ANQGSEA. The CDR3 runs to 12 residues. V lost 6 bases and J lost 6, with 12 bases in between. The variable domain in full, completed from reference TRBV29-1 and TRBJ1-5, reads SAVISQKPSRDICQRGTSLTIQCQVDSQVTMMFWYRQQPGQSLTLIATANQGSEATYESGFVIDKFPISRPNLTFSTLTVSNMSPEDSSIYLCSVGEGIQPQHFGDGTRLSIL.